The 19 T cell receptor beta chains below all came from one sample that was sequenced in a study of blood T cell repertoires in COVID-19 (dated by TCRdb to 2020 to 2022). The receptor library was made with the immunoSEQ multiplex PCR assay. Here the immuneACCESS table is served through TCRdb, limited to in-frame sequences with V and J called. Missing clones are a known gap in these copies; in checked studies unresolved V genes cover under half, and the rest lacks a known reason. This sample comprises fewer than 75,000 clones, around 92% of them detected only once. Around 4.6% of the sample lies in the top ten. The specimen sequenced was peripheral blood. The receptors were sampled from a man between 45 and 60 years old with active COVID-19.

V gene TRBV6-5 combines with J gene TRBJ2-6, with D possibly matching TRBD1 (7 bases). Trimming took off 7 bases at V and 2 bases at J, with 12 bases between the two ends. CDR3 size: 15 residues. Per the germline V gene, CDR1 is MNHEY and CDR2 is SVGAGI. CDR3 loop: CASTQGGAGANVLTF. CDR3 DNA sequence: TGTGCCAGCACCCAGGGGGGTGCTGGGGCCAACGTCCTGACTTTC.

The chain employs TRBV6-2 or TRBV6-3 and TRBJ2-7, with 9 bases fitting TRBD2. The length of the CDR3 is 15 residues. Trimming cost V 4 bases and J 3 bases; bases outside gene matches: 7. Germline V gene lookup returns CDR1 MNHEY and CDR2 SVGEGT. This chain's CDR3 is CASSSRGRAGYEQYF. The CDR3, as DNA: TGTGCCAGCAGTTCTCGCGGGAGGGCCGGCTACGAGCAGTACTTC.

J is TRBJ1-1 and V is TRBV19; D gene unclear. V was pared by 6 bases and J by 4 bases, with 12 bases between. This CDR3 comprises 13 residues. CDR1 is LNHDA, CDR2 SQIVND, per germline (reference sequence). Here the CDR3 reads CASREVWSTEAFF. The DNA for the CDR3 is TGTGCCAGTAGAGAGGTTTGGAGCACTGAAGCTTTCTTT.

The chain joins TRBV12-5 to TRBJ1-5; 8 bases are shared with TRBD1. CDR1 is LGHNT and CDR2 is FRNRAP in the germline V gene. J was trimmed by 7 bases and V by 1 base; bases with no gene match: 6. The length of the CDR3 is 15 residues. The CDR3 DNA reads as TGTGCTAGTGGTTTGGGGGGCGGGGACAGGCAGCCCCAGCATTTT. As protein: CASGLGGGDRQPQHF.

The V and J genes are TRBV20-1 and TRBJ2-3; 9 bases match TRBD2. Unmatched junction bases numbered 8, after V lost 3 bases and J lost 1 base. The CDR3 spans 16 residues. Germline CDR1 and CDR2: DFQATT and SNEGSKA (reference sequence). The CDR3 sequence: CSASPVTSGRTDTQYF. The CDR3 DNA reads as TGCAGTGCTAGTCCCGTGACTAGCGGCCGCACAGATACGCAGTATTTT.

The rearrangement joins TRBV4-2 to TRBJ2-2; 7 positions agree with TRBD2. The length of the CDR3 is 17 residues. Looked up from germline, CDR1 is LGHNA and CDR2 is YNFKEQ. V was clipped by 4 bases and J by 6 bases; unmatched bases: 14. The chain's CDR3 is CASSPRGERGASGELFF. The CDR3 DNA sequence: TGTGCCAGCAGCCCTCGAGGGGAGCGGGGTGCCTCCGGGGAGCTGTTTTTT.

The chain links TRBV7-2 to TRBJ1-5; 10 positions match TRBD1. Germline-derived CDR1 and CDR2 are SGHTA and FQGNSA. The V and J ends lost 6 bases and 6 bases, in that order; junction bases with no gene match: 2. This CDR3 has 13 residues. CDR3 bases: TGTGCCAGCAGGGGGACAGGGGCTCAGCCCCAGCATTTT. Amino acids: CASRGTGAQPQHF.

The chain links TRBV29-1 to TRBJ2-7; D unresolved. Germline CDR1 is SQVTM and CDR2 is ANQGSEA. V was trimmed by 6 bases and J by 1 base, leaving 7 bases between them. The CDR3 spans 11 residues. Here the CDR3 DNA reads TGCAGCGTCGAGGAATCCTACGAGCAGTACTTC. Its protein is CSVEESYEQYF.

This chain joins TRBV6-9 and TRBJ2-5; 9 bases line up with TRBD1. The CDR3 is 16 amino acids. Germline-derived CDR1 and CDR2 are MNHGY and SVAAGI. The ends lost 5 bases at V and 1 base at J; junction bases unmatched: 8. The CDR3 region has the DNA TGTGCCAGCAGTAGCAGGGACAGGGACGTCCAAGAGACCCAGTACTTC. As protein: CASSSRDRDVQETQYF.

The gene calls are TRBV18 and TRBJ1-1, with 8 bases that match TRBD1. Germline CDR1 KGHSH, CDR2 LQKENI. CDR3 size: 15 residues. Losses at the gene ends were 3 bases for V and 0 bases for J; bases not matched to a gene: 3. CDR3 coding DNA: TGTGCCAGCTCACCGCGGACAGGGATGAACACTGAAGCTTTCTTT. This codes for CASSPRTGMNTEAFF.

The J gene is TRBJ1-2, the V gene TRBV5-6; 8 nucleotides agree with TRBD1. Germline lookup yields CDR1 SGHDT and CDR2 YYEEEE. The CDR3 has 16 residues. V trimming: 4 bases; J trimming: 8 bases; junction bases outside the gene matches: 16. Here the CDR3 DNA reads TGTGCCAGCAGCCCTTCCAGGGGGCTTCAGCCCAGCGGCTACACCTTC. It yields the protein CASSPSRGLQPSGYTF.

CDR3 DNA sequence: TGTGCCAGTAGTACAATGGGGCGCCGAACTAATGAAAAACTGTTTTTT. This encodes CASSTMGRRTNEKLFF. The rearrangement uses TRBV19 and TRBJ1-4; D may be TRBD1 (5 bases). Germline CDR1 is LNHDA and CDR2 is SQIVND (reference sequence). Trimming pared 4 bases from V and 1 base from J, leaving 13 bases between. The CDR3 loop spans 16 amino acids.

The chain combines TRBV12-5 with TRBJ2-7, with TRBD1 matching over 8 bases. CDR3 size: 18 residues. V was pared by 2 bases and J by 5 bases, with 17 bases of the junction left unmatched. In germline, CDR1 is LGHNT, CDR2 FRNRAP. CDR3 DNA: TGTGCTAGTGGTTTGCTACAAAACCCTGCGGACAGGGTCCACGAGCAGTACTTC. Translated: CASGLLQNPADRVHEQYF. The full variable domain, in which reference TRBV12-5 and TRBJ2-7 provide the parts outside the CDR3, is DARVTQTPRHKVTEMGQEVTMRCQPILGHNTVFWYRQTMMQGLELLAYFRNRAPLDDSGMPKDRFSAEMPDATLATLKIQPSEPRDSAVYFCASGLLQNPADRVHEQYFGPGTRLTVT.

This chain links TRBV5-1 with TRBJ1-2; 7 positions match TRBD1. The length of the CDR3 is 14 residues. V dropped 1 base and J dropped 6; count of bases not matched to a gene: 6. CDR1 is SGHRS, CDR2 YFSETQ, per germline. Here the CDR3 reads CASSLRQGPNGYTF. The CDR3, as DNA: TGCGCCAGCAGCTTGAGACAGGGTCCTAATGGCTACACCTTC.

This clone showed up just once. The V gene is TRBV3-1 (or the pseudogene TRBV3-2), the J gene TRBJ1-3; 8 bases align to TRBD1. Germline trimming cut 10 bases from V and 3 bases from J; bases unmatched to any gene: 5. Germline V lookup: CDR1 LGHDT, CDR2 YNNKEL (reference sequence). This CDR3 region has 13 residues. CDR3 bases: TGTGCCACAAGAGACAGGGGTGGAAACACCATATATTTT. Translation gives CATRDRGGNTIYF.

This clone was counted between two and nine times. This chain connects TRBV6-1 to TRBJ1-2; D is undetermined. Looked up from germline, CDR1 is MNHNS and CDR2 is SASEGT. V gave up 0 bases and J gave up 7 bases, with 12 bases separating them. CDR3 length: 14 residues. CDR3 in DNA: TGTGCCAGCAGTGAAGCGAGATTCTACAGTGGCTACACCTTC. It is translated as CASSEARFYSGYTF.

The V call is TRBV11-3, the J call TRBJ1-1, with a weak D call TRBD1 (5 bases). Germline lookup yields CDR1 SGHNT and CDR2 YENEEA. The CDR3 loop spans 13 amino acids. Trimming shortened V by 1 base and J by 3 bases, and 6 bases separated the two germline ends. CDR3 in DNA: TGTGCCAGCAGCTTAGGGGGGGACACTGAAGCTTTCTTT. It encodes CASSLGGDTEAFF. The entire variable domain, with the rest obtained from reference TRBV11-3 and TRBJ1-1, is as follows: EAGVVQSPRYKIIEKKQPVAFWCNPISGHNTLYWYLQNLGQGPELLIRYENEEAVDDSQLPKDRFSAERLKGVDSTLKIQPAELGDSAVYLCASSLGGDTEAFFGQGTRLTVV.

V and J are TRBV5-1 and TRBJ2-3; TRBD1 matches 7 bases. The germline V gene has CDR1 SGHRS and CDR2 YFSETQ. Unmatched junction bases numbered 17, after V lost 4 bases and J lost 0 bases. The length of the CDR3 is 19 residues. The CDR3, as DNA: TGCGCCAGCAGCACAAGACAGGGTCAAGCGTCTCCTAGCACAGATACGCAGTATTTT. Its protein product is CASSTRQGQASPSTDTQYF.

The V and J genes are TRBV14 and TRBJ1-2; D is possibly TRBD1 (5 bases). The CDR3 loop spans 14 amino acids. Germline CDR1 SGHDN, CDR2 FVKESK. Deletions cut 2 bases from V and 9 bases from J, with 16 bases between. CDR3 amino acids: CASSQFAPGGSYTF. The CDR3 DNA sequence: TGTGCCAGCAGCCAATTCGCCCCCGGGGGTAGCTACACCTTC.